These T cell receptor beta chains were read from a single sample in a study of T cell responses to AZD1222 COVID-19 vaccine. Only in-frame clones appear in the TCRdb table, and some are missing; sequencing was by immunoSEQ multiplex PCR. The sample has around 84,000 clones; about 82% are singletons. The source material was peripheral blood, sampled on day 0 of AZD1222 vaccination. The receptors originated from an adult in good health. Both conserved end residues are part of each CDR3. Fields, in order: V gene, D gene, clone size, J gene, CDR3 DNA, CDR3 protein. A D gene is named only where the DNA matches it firmly. The size field is filled for only some rows; it gives once, few, many or a size class.

>TRBV2|.|.|TRBJ1-3
TGTGCCAGCAGGCGAGACCCCTCCACTGGAAACACCATATATTTT
CASRRDPSTGNTIYF
>TRBV19|TRBD1|.|TRBJ1-3
TGTGCCAGTAGTATTGACAGGGGCTCTGGAAACACCATATATTTT
CASSIDRGSGNTIYF
>TRBV7-9|TRBD1|.|TRBJ1-4
TGTGCCAGCAGCTTAGCGGCAGGGGGTGAAAAACTGTTTTTT
CASSLAAGGEKLFF
>TRBV12-3/TRBV12-4|.|.|TRBJ2-2
TGTGCCAGCCGGGACTTGAACACCGGGGAGCTGTTTTTT
CASRDLNTGELFF
>TRBV5-1|.|.|TRBJ1-3
TGCGCCAGCAGCCTCGACAGCTCGGGAAACACCATATATTTT
CASSLDSSGNTIYF
>TRBV5-1|.|.|TRBJ1-5
TGCGCCAGCAGCTTGATGGGTATTGGAGAGCCCCAGCATTTT
CASSLMGIGEPQHF
>TRBV28|.|.|TRBJ2-1
TGTGCCAGCAGGAGACAGTCTAGTAGTAATGAGCAGTTCTTC
CASRRQSSSNEQFF
>TRBV27|TRBD1|.|TRBJ2-3
TGTGCCAGCAGTTTGGGGACAGGGTATGGAGATACGCAGTATTTT
CASSLGTGYGDTQYF
>TRBV30|TRBD2|.|TRBJ2-5
TGTGCCTGGGGCATAGCGGGGGGGGAAGAGACCCAGTACTTC
CAWGIAGGEETQYF
>TRBV5-1|.|.|TRBJ2-1
TGCGCCACTGCTTTCGGACAGAGATACAATGAGCAGTTCTTC
CATAFGQRYNEQFF
>TRBV10-3|.|once|TRBJ2-7
TGTGCCAGCAAAGGCGGGCAGGGCGACTACGAGCAGTACTTC
CASKGGQGDYEQYF
>TRBV4-3|.|.|TRBJ2-7
TGCGCCAGCAGCCAAGAACAGGGCTTAGAGCTCGAGCAGTACTTC
CASSQEQGLELEQYF
>TRBV7-2|TRBD1|once|TRBJ2-7
TGTGCCAGCAGCTTAGAACCGGGACAGGGTCGGGAGCAGTACTTC
CASSLEPGQGREQYF
>TRBV7-2|TRBD2|.|TRBJ2-5
TGTGCCAGCAGCCTCTGGACTAGCGGGAGGGCCTCTCAAGAGACCCAGTACTTC
CASSLWTSGRASQETQYF
>TRBV28|.|once|TRBJ2-1
TGTGCCAGCAGTCGGGGGGCGGGAGCTACGGATCGGCAGTTCTTC
CASSRGAGATDRQFF
>TRBV6-4|TRBD2|few|TRBJ2-1
TGTGCCAGCAGTGACTCTTGGACTAGCGGGGGGGACTACAATGAGCAGTTCTTC
CASSDSWTSGGDYNEQFF
>TRBV6-2/TRBV6-3|TRBD1|.|TRBJ1-5
TGTGCCAGCAGTTACTCGGTACGGCAGGGGGGGGGCAATCAGCCCCAGCATTTT
CASSYSVRQGGGNQPQHF
>TRBV9|TRBD1|.|TRBJ1-2
TGTGCCAGCAGCGTAGGGGGACAGTACTATGGCTACACCTTC
CASSVGGQYYGYTF
>TRBV7-9|.|.|TRBJ1-3
TGTGCCAGCAGCGAAATGACCAGTTCTGGAAACACCATATATTTT
CASSEMTSSGNTIYF
>TRBV11-3|.|once|TRBJ2-2
TGTGCCAGCAGCTTAGGGGGCAGGGACACCGGGGAGCTGTTTTTT
CASSLGGRDTGELFF
>TRBV5-1|.|.|TRBJ2-5
TGCGCCAGCAGCTTGGAGCACCAAGAGACCCAGTACTTC
CASSLEHQETQYF
>TRBV3-1/TRBV3-2|.|once|TRBJ2-7
TGTGCCAGCAGCCAAGTTAGCGGTTCCTACGAGCAGTACTTC
CASSQVSGSYEQYF
>TRBV5-1|TRBD1|.|TRBJ2-7
TGCGCCAGCAGCGGGGGGACAGGCCACTACGAGCAGTACTTC
CASSGGTGHYEQYF
>TRBV5-1|.|once|TRBJ1-1
TGCGCCAGCGGCGCTACAGGGTTAAACACTGAAGCTTTCTTT
CASGATGLNTEAFF
>TRBV4-3|.|few|TRBJ2-4
TGCGCCAGCAGCCAAGATGTGGCTGAGTACATTCAGTACTTC
CASSQDVAEYIQYF
>TRBV6-1|.|.|TRBJ2-7
TGTGCCAGCAGTGAAATAGGGATGGACTACGAGCAGTACTTC
CASSEIGMDYEQYF
>TRBV3-1/TRBV3-2|TRBD1|.|TRBJ1-5
TGTGCCAGCAGCCTTGGGACAGGGATTCAGCCCCAGCATTTT
CASSLGTGIQPQHF
>TRBV5-1|TRBD1|.|TRBJ1-5
TGCGCCAGCAGCTTGGCCCCGACAGGGAGCAATCAGCCCCAGCATTTT
CASSLAPTGSNQPQHF
>TRBV4-1|.|.|TRBJ2-7
TGCGCCAGCAGCCAAGATGGAGCTAATTCCCTCTACGAGCAGTACTTC
CASSQDGANSLYEQYF
>TRBV2|.|.|TRBJ2-1
TGTGCCAGCAGTGAAAGGGTCTCCTACAATGAGCAGTTCTTC
CASSERVSYNEQFF
>TRBV28|.|few|TRBJ1-5
TGTGCCAGCAGTTTTCAAGGGAATCAGCCCCAGCATTTT
CASSFQGNQPQHF
>TRBV18|TRBD2|.|TRBJ2-1
TGTGCCAGCTCGCGTACCACTAGCGGATGGGGATACTACAATGAGCAGTTCTTC
CASSRTTSGWGYYNEQFF
>TRBV6-5|.|few|TRBJ1-4
TGTGCCAGCAGGGGTCAAATACTCCAGAAGGAAAAACTGTTTTTT
CASRGQILQKEKLFF
>TRBV3-1/TRBV3-2|TRBD1|.|TRBJ2-7
TGTGCCAGCAGCCTAGGACAGGGGTACTACGAGCAGTACTTC
CASSLGQGYYEQYF
>TRBV11-2|TRBD1|.|TRBJ1-6
TGTGCCAGCAGCTTAACAGGGGGCTATAATTCACCCCTCCACTTT
CASSLTGGYNSPLHF
>TRBV5-1|TRBD1|.|TRBJ1-4
TGCGCCAGCAGCGCCTCCGGGACAGGGGTTGAAAAACTGTTTTTT
CASSASGTGVEKLFF
>TRBV27|.|.|TRBJ1-6
TGTGCCAGCAGCGACCGGGGAGGCTCACCCCTCCACTTT
CASSDRGGSPLHF
>TRBV30|.|.|TRBJ2-2
TGTGCCTGGAACGCTAGGATTAAGGAGCTGTTTTTT
CAWNARIKELFF
>TRBV24-1|TRBD1|.|TRBJ1-1
TGTGCCACCAGTGACAGACAGGGGAACACTGAAGCTTTCTTT
CATSDRQGNTEAFF
>TRBV10-1|TRBD1|once|TRBJ2-1
TGCGCCAGCAGTGAGACACAGGGGTACAATGAGCAGTTCTTC
CASSETQGYNEQFF
>TRBV4-1|.|.|TRBJ2-5
TGCGCCAGCAGCCAAATAACAGGGTCACAAGAGACCCAGTACTTC
CASSQITGSQETQYF
>TRBV12-3/TRBV12-4|.|.|TRBJ1-2
TGTGCCAGCAGAACTAGGGATGGCTACACCTTC
CASRTRDGYTF
>TRBV18|TRBD2|.|TRBJ2-1
TGTGCCAGCTCATCACTCGGCGGGAGGTATTACAATGAGCAGTTCTTC
CASSSLGGRYYNEQFF